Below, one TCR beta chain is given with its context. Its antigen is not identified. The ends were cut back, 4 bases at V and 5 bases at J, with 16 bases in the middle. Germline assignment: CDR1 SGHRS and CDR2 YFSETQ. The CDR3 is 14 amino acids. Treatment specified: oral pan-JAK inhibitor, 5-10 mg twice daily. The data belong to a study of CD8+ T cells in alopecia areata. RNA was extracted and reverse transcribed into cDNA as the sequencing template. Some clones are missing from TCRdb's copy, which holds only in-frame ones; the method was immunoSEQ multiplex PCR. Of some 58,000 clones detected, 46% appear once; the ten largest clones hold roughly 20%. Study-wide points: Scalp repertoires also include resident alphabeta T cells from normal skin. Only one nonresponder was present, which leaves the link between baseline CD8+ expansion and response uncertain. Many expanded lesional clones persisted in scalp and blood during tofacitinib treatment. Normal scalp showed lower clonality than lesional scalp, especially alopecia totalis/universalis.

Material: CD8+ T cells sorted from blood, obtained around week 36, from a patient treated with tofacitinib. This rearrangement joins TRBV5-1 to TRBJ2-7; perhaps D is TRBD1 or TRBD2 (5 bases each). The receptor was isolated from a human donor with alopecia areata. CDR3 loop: CASSDRGGLDEQYF. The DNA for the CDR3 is TGCGCCAGCAGCGACCGTGGGGGTTTGGACGAGCAGTACTTC.